This T cell receptor beta chain was found in a study of T-cell reconstitution after alpha-beta-depleted transplantation in children. Findings of the study overall: Expanded graft clones numbering several hundred reportedly gave rise to alpha-beta T cells about two months after transplant.

For TCRbeta, the library was prepared with unique molecular identifiers. TCRdb reprocessed the PCR reads with MiXCR, giving one entry per CDR3 protein. The sample records about 460,000 distinct CDR3 sequences, 10% to 13% being singletons. This clonotype was counted many times. Antigen specificity is unknown. The material was PBMCs, obtained before TCRalphabeta/CD19-depleted stem cell transplant. The receptor's source is a child aged 2-15 years with inherited bone marrow failure, due to receive a stem cell transplant.

The CDR3 protein is CASSLVLANEQFF. In DNA form, the CDR3 reads TGTGCCAGCAGCCTAGTTTTGGCCAATGAGCAGTTCTTC. The chain carries TRBV27 and TRBJ2-1; D is ambiguous. Between the trimmed V and J ends, which lost 6 bases and 6 bases, there was a span of 12 bases. The CDR3 consists of 13 residues. CDR1 is MNHEY and CDR2 is SMNVEV in the germline V gene (reference sequence).